The rows below give T cell receptor beta chains drawn from one sample of a study of T cells in Graves' hyperthyroidism and ophthalmopathy. TCRdb re-analysed the multiplex PCR reads in MiXCR, keeping a single row per CDR3 protein. The sample carries about 350,000 distinct CDR3 sequences, approximately 15% recorded once. Source material: blood. These receptors were collected from a woman in her thirties with Graves' hyperthyroidism. CDR3s include the opening cysteine and the closing phenylalanine or tryptophan. The D gene is left open where the match is weak. Clone size is stated in some rows and not others, as once, few, many or a class when expanded.

clone size,J gene,V gene,D gene,CDR3 length,CDR3 protein
NA,TRBJ2-4,TRBV5-5,TRBD1,15,CASSDLRQGYNIQYF
NA,TRBJ1-5,TRBV27,TRBD1,16,CASSISQGDSNQPQHF
NA,TRBJ2-7,TRBV9,NA,13,CASSVEDPYEQYF
few,TRBJ2-7,TRBV2,TRBD2,12,CASQTSGYEQYF
NA,TRBJ2-3,TRBV27,NA,12,CGTQGPTDTQYF
NA,TRBJ1-5,TRBV5-5,TRBD1,15,CASSADREEDQPQHF
NA,TRBJ2-5,TRBV7-2,TRBD2,17,CASSSAGTSGVGETQYF
many,TRBJ2-3,TRBV6-1,NA,14,CASSELVRADTQYF
NA,TRBJ1-1,TRBV20-1,TRBD1,14,CSASKQGGWTEAFF
few,TRBJ1-3,TRBV30,NA,13,CAFTGFSGNTIYF
NA,TRBJ1-1,TRBV5-6,NA,16,CASSLGSPTRNTEAFF
many,TRBJ1-5,TRBV7-2,NA,15,CASSLGGEAWQPQHF
NA,NA,TRBV9,TRBD1,16,CASSPVGGTGEIEQYF
few,TRBJ2-1,TRBV3-1,NA,19,CASSPSRLRGRLSYNEQFF
many,TRBJ1-6,TRBV2,NA,13,CASSEFRDSPLHF
NA,TRBJ2-1,TRBV20-1,TRBD2,13,CSARSGSTNEQFF
few,TRBJ2-7,TRBV10-1,NA,13,CASSGSGYYEQYF
few,TRBJ2-3,TRBV6-5,NA,15,CASSYIRASTDTQYF
many,TRBJ1-1,TRBV7-8,TRBD1,16,CASSSIGQGLNTEAFF
many,TRBJ1-5,TRBV12-3/TRBV12-4,TRBD1,15,CASRRTGGAYQPQHF
many,TRBJ1-1,TRBV20-1,NA,12,CSARAGDTEAFF
NA,TRBJ2-3,TRBV10-3,NA,16,CATGGNTLVISDTQYF
NA,TRBJ1-3,TRBV5-1,TRBD1,15,CASREDRGSGNTIYF
NA,TRBJ2-5,TRBV19,NA,14,CASSQDGVQETQYF
many,TRBJ2-1,TRBV2,TRBD2,15,CASSSRLAGVWEQFF
many,TRBJ2-5,TRBV5-5,NA,14,CASSLGDNQETQYF
few,TRBJ2-1,TRBV9,TRBD2,17,CASSVAPSGRARNEQFF
many,TRBJ1-6,TRBV7-9,NA,16,CASSSEGTSYNSPLHF
many,TRBJ2-1,TRBV7-3,TRBD2,14,CASSLAGGYNEQFF
few,TRBJ2-4,TRBV6-2/TRBV6-3,TRBD1,14,CASSKTGIKNIQYF
few,TRBJ2-2,TRBV6-1,NA,14,CASNGGRSTGELFF
NA,TRBJ2-1,TRBV12-3/TRBV12-4,NA,17,CASSSTTEVKAYNEQFF
many,TRBJ1-1,TRBV7-2,NA,14,CASSLVHGNTEAFF
many,TRBJ1-1,TRBV6-1,NA,14,CASRDGGMNTEAFF
many,TRBJ2-1,TRBV20-1,TRBD2,16,CSSLVERGRGHNEQFF
many,TRBJ2-6,TRBV3-1,NA,15,CASSQEGAGANVLTF
many,TRBJ2-7,TRBV11-2,TRBD1,16,CASSSGGGTGNYEQYF
many,TRBJ1-5,TRBV7-2,NA,15,CASSLGGMGKQPQHF
NA,TRBJ2-4,TRBV30,NA,14,CAWSKGVGENIQYF
few,TRBJ2-2,TRBV29-1,NA,13,CSVTGRNTGELFF
many,TRBJ1-5,TRBV6-5,NA,13,CASSLAHNQPQHF
NA,TRBJ2-3,TRBV29-1,NA,13,CSVVGGSTDTQYF
few,TRBJ2-3,TRBV7-2,NA,14,CASSSLTSTDTQYF
NA,TRBJ1-5,TRBV6-2/TRBV6-3,NA,14,CASNVDLRNQPQHF
NA,TRBJ2-6,TRBV10-3,NA,16,CAIRQRTVSGANVLTF
NA,TRBJ1-6,TRBV6-2/TRBV6-3,TRBD1,16,CASSYSAGQGSSPLHF
NA,TRBJ2-5,TRBV6-1,TRBD2,17,CALTPRAGGPGEETQYF
NA,TRBJ2-7,TRBV6-2/TRBV6-3,TRBD1,17,CANRRSLRGTGTYEQYF
many,TRBJ2-5,TRBV10-3,NA,15,CAISESTVGWETQYF
many,TRBJ1-1,TRBV5-1,NA,13,CASSYGRSTEAFF
NA,TRBJ2-2,TRBV7-8,TRBD2,16,CASSLQRAGVGGELFF
few,TRBJ2-2,TRBV7-2,NA,13,CASSLGWTGELFF
NA,TRBJ2-3,TRBV20-1,TRBD2,15,CSASLAGGTTDTQYF
many,TRBJ2-2,TRBV15,NA,13,CATSSDVTGELFF
NA,TRBJ2-3,TRBV6-6,TRBD2,23,CASSYSGQIPGTSGRESTDTQYF
NA,TRBJ2-7,TRBV20-1,NA,16,CSASLSRGLSSYEQYF
many,TRBJ2-3,TRBV29-1,NA,13,CSVAGTVGDTQYF
many,TRBJ2-1,TRBV29-1,NA,14,CSFIGELVHNEQFF
many,TRBJ1-1,TRBV6-1,TRBD1,16,CASSKRTGGFNTEAFF